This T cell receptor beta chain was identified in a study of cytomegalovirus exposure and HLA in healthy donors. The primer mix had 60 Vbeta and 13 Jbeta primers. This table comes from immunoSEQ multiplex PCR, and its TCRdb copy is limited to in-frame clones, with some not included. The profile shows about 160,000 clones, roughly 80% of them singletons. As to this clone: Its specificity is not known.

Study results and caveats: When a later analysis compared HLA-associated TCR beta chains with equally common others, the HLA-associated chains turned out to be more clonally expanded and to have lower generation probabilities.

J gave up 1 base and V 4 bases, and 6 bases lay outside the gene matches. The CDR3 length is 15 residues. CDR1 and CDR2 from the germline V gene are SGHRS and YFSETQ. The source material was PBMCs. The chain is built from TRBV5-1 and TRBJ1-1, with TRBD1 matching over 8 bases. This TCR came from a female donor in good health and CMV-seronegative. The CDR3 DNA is TGCGCCAGCAGCCCCCTTGGACAGGGGAACACTGAAGCTTTCTTT. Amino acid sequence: CASSPLGQGNTEAFF.